The subject of this entry is one TCR beta chain. The antigen it recognizes is unknown. It has no much larger one-base neighbor in the sample; base qualities were not kept. The data belong to a study of blood T cell repertoires in COVID-19 (dated by TCRdb to between 2020 and 2021). At the level of the whole study: Samples from collaborators originated in the United States, Italy and Spain and spanned both the acute and convalescent phases of COVID-19. The prospective study material was composed of cDNA or gDNA derived from T cells, B-cell-depleted T cells, or PBMCs. Subjects who had been exposed to COVID-19, were actively infected with it, or had recovered from it provided the deeply sampled blood TCRbeta repertoires that made up the dataset. A freely available public database, intended as a resource for researchers studying the immune response to SARS-CoV-2, is where the repertoires were released. Samples came from the ongoing ImmuneRACE study (first 160 participants) plus 1,254 subjects from 6 global collaborators. The sample metadata nearly always contained a de-identified subject ID, COVID-19 status, age in years and sex. Where available, HLA class I and class II types were obtained from metadata supplied by the sample provider rather than from assay-based typing.

Germline trimming amounts to 7 bases on V and 7 bases on J, with 3 as the count of junction bases outside the gene matches. From cysteine to phenylalanine, the CDR3 is 14 amino acids long. Just the 42-base CDR3 DNA is kept, in frame starting at base 1. CDR1 and CDR2, looked up from the germline V gene, are ENHRY and SYGVKD. TCRbeta CDR3 regions were amplified from genomic DNA by means of the immunoSEQ Assay, a bias-controlled multiplex PCR. In the original analysis: The number of nucleated cells in each sample was estimated from the amplification of reference gene primers within the assay. Sequence reads were collapsed and filtered to measure the absolute abundance of every unique TCRbeta CDR3 rearrangement. For each sample, productive Simpson clonality was calculated as the square root of Simpson's diversity index over productive rearrangements. TCRdb limited this immuneACCESS table to in-frame rearrangements with V and J called. A share of clones is missing; checked studies link under half to unresolved V genes, and the rest is unexplained. The D gene and trimming were derived from the DNA, and the V and J assignments and clone size from that table. This sample holds under 450,000 clones; approximately 90% were observed only once. The ten largest clones add up to 0.8% to 0.9% of the sample.

Enrolling through a virtual design, the prospective study's participants ranged in age from roughly 18 to 90 years and lived across more than 20 United States geographic areas. In the prospective study, participants were assigned to cohorts based on the clinical history participants reported in a screening survey and a study questionnaire. Exposed participants had been in contact, within 2 weeks of entering the study, with a person who had a PCR-confirmed or clinician-diagnosed case of COVID-19. In the prospective study, mobile phlebotomists collected whole blood, serum and a nasopharyngeal or oropharyngeal swab from each participant. Participants in the prospective study had the option to provide additional blood draws and questionnaires over an approximately 2-month period. Before DNA extraction, blood samples from the prospective study were shipped at room temperature or frozen. Results the study describes overall, beyond this receptor: The quantity of clinical and demographic metadata differed by source and by participant and was supplied without curation.

The sample was PBMCs or T cells enriched from blood (not recorded which). This clonotype was sampled from a woman in her thirties or forties who had been exposed to COVID-19. The sequence is built from TRBV10-3 and TRBJ2-1, with 14 bases aligning to TRBD2. The CDR3 corresponds to CAIKGLAGENEQFF. The base sequence is TGTGCCATCAAGGGACTAGCGGGAGAGAATGAGCAGTTCTTC.